These 21 T cell receptor beta chains were all obtained from the same sample, sequenced in a study of molecular identifiers for immune sequencing clone quantification. Using its own MiXCR run on the PCR reads, TCRdb lists one record per CDR3 protein. Seen here are under 650,000 distinct CDR3 sequences, just under 20% observed once, and the top ten hold 0.75% to 0.95%. Sample: naive CD8+ T cells from blood, with Jurkat cell RNA spiked in. Subset specified: FACS-sorted CD8+CD4-CCR7+CD45RA+ naive T cells. The receptor source for this set is a human donor in good health. Some libraries in this study had Jurkat cell RNA spiked in.

This clonotype was detected only once. This could be a read error, since a much larger clone is one nucleotide away. The genes are TRBV4-3 and TRBJ1-5; D uncertain. The CDR3 is 15 residues long. Germline assignment: CDR1 LGHNA and CDR2 YSLEER. The CDR3 sequence: CASSQDRHPNQLQHF. The CDR3 nucleotides are TGCGCCAGCAGCCAAGATCGACACCCCAATCAGCTCCAGCATTTT.

The gene calls are TRBV5-1 and TRBJ2-1, with 10 positions matching TRBD2. This CDR3 spans 16 amino acids. The trim removed 0 bases at V and 7 bases at J, leaving 7 bases unmatched. Germline values: CDR1 SGHRS, CDR2 YFSETQ. CDR3: CASSLARTSGTNEQFF. CDR3 bases: TGCGCCAGCAGCTTGGCCCGGACTAGCGGTACGAATGAGCAGTTCTTC.

This clonotype was seen only a few times. Its ends do not fully match the called genes, so a read error is possible. V and J are TRBV20-1 and TRBJ2-3, with 7 bases matching TRBD2. Germline assignment: CDR1 DFQATT and CDR2 SNEGSKA (reference sequence). The CDR3 has 14 amino acids. The CDR3 is CSARGGDRPDTQCF. CDR3 nucleotides: TGCAGTGCTAGGGGAGGGGATCGGCCAGATACGCAGTGTTTT.

This clonotype turned up a few times. The chain employs TRBV12-3 or TRBV12-4 and TRBJ2-7; the D is unclear. Trimming removed 0 bases at V and 3 bases at J, with 15 bases between. The CDR3 has 16 residues. The CDR3 spells CASSLAVLGRDYEQYF. CDR3 DNA sequence: TGTGCCAGCAGTTTAGCCGTCTTGGGTCGAGACTACGAGCAGTACTTC.

In its sample, this clonotype was seen many times. This chain links TRBV28 with TRBJ1-4; the D is unclear. Trimming stripped 5 bases from V and 0 bases from J, with 10 bases between. The germline V gene has CDR1 MDHEN and CDR2 SYDVKM. CDR3 length equals 15 residues. The CDR3 DNA is TGTGCCAGCAGTACAGACTTTGCAACTAATGAAAAACTGTTTTTT. Encoded protein: CASSTDFATNEKLFF.

This clonotype was recorded at least ten times. This sequence joins TRBV5-8 and TRBJ2-3, with 7 nucleotides matching TRBD2. Germline V gives CDR1 SGHTS, CDR2 YDEGEE. CDR3 length equals 15 residues. V shed 0 bases, J shed 3 bases, and the junction held 4 bases outside the gene matches. CDR3 coding DNA: TGTGCCAGCAGCTTGGGCGCGGGAGCGACAGATACGCAGTATTTT. Protein product: CASSLGAGATDTQYF.

This clonotype has at least ten counts. The chain uses TRBV4-2 and TRBJ1-1; D gene uncertain. The V gene's germline CDR1 is LGHNA and CDR2 YNFKEQ. V lost 0 bases and J lost 0, with 11 bases in between. The CDR3 is 16 amino acids. The CDR3 DNA is TGTGCCAGCAGCCAAGAGCCAGTAACCATGAACACTGAAGCTTTCTTT. The encoded protein is CASSQEPVTMNTEAFF.

With regard to this clonotype: A much more abundant neighbour one base away suggests this may be a read error. CDR3 bases: TGTGCCACCAGCAGAAATCTGGGACAGGCCACTATCTACGAGCAGTACTTC. Translation gives CATSRNLGQATIYEQYF. V and J are TRBV15 and TRBJ2-7; TRBD1 matches 8 bases. The ends lost 2 bases at V and 3 bases at J; junction bases unmatched: 12. The CDR3 has 17 amino acids. Germline values: CDR1 LNHNV, CDR2 YYDKDF (reference sequence).

At least ten counts were recorded for this clonotype. The chain has TRBV3-1 and TRBJ1-4; possibly TRBD1 for D (5 bases). Germline assignment: CDR1 LGHDT and CDR2 YNNKEL (reference sequence). This CDR3 has 17 residues. V lost 2 bases and J lost 10, with 23 bases in between. CDR3 nucleotides: TGTGCCAGCAGCCAATCGGGGACTGGTGAAACGAGGGGAAAACTGTTTTTT. Translating gives CASSQSGTGETRGKLFF.

This clonotype was found many times. The chain couples TRBV5-6 to TRBJ2-7; 8 nucleotides agree with TRBD1. Germline V CDR1 and CDR2: SGHDT, YYEEEE. J gave up 6 bases and V 0 bases, and 5 bases lay outside the gene matches. CDR3 length: 14 amino acids. Written as DNA, the CDR3 is TGTGCCAGCAGCTTGGAGGGACAGGTCGTCGAGCAGTACTTC. Its protein product is CASSLEGQVVEQYF.

This clonotype was detected ten times or more. V usage is TRBV13 and J usage is TRBJ2-2, with 10 bases that match TRBD1. J gave up 6 bases and V 4 bases, and 2 bases lay outside the gene matches. This CDR3 region has 14 residues. The germline gives CDR1 PRHDT, CDR2 FYEKMQ (reference sequence). CDR3 sequence: CASSWDRGPGELFF. DNA of the CDR3: TGTGCCAGCAGCTGGGACAGGGGACCCGGGGAGCTGTTTTTT.

This clonotype has a handful of counts. This may come from a read error, since a much larger clone is one base off. The gene calls are TRBV12-3 or TRBV12-4 and TRBJ2-3; 12 bases match TRBD2. The CDR3 has 19 amino acids. CDR3 nucleotide sequence: TGTGCCAACAGTCCGGTAATTGGGACTAGCGGGTCTTCCACAGATACGCAGTATTTT. Translation: CANSPVIGTSGSSTDTQYF.

For this clonotype: A much larger clone differs from this one at a single base, so this may be a read error. The chain recombines TRBV30 with TRBJ2-3, with D tentatively TRBD2 (5 bases). Germline values: CDR1 GTSNPN, CDR2 SVGIG (reference sequence). This CDR3 region has 15 residues. V dropped 5 bases and J dropped 5 bases, with 20 bases sitting between them. In DNA form, the CDR3 reads TGTGCCTGGGCCGGAGGCACCCTCTCCGTAGATACGCAGTATTTT. It encodes CAWAGGTLSVDTQYF.

This clonotype occurred many times. The rearrangement links TRBV7-6 to TRBJ2-2; 11 bases are shared with TRBD1. The CDR3 has 16 residues. The germline gives CDR1 SGHVS, CDR2 FNYEAQ. V dropped 5 bases and J dropped 3; count of bases not matched to a gene: 5. In DNA, the CDR3 is TGTGCCAGCAGCCCCGGGACAGGGGGGTACACCGGGGAGCTGTTTTTT. It is translated as CASSPGTGGYTGELFF.

This clonotype was seen repeatedly, ten times or more. The chain links TRBV19 to TRBJ2-7; 9 bases line up with TRBD1. Per the germline V gene, CDR1 is LNHDA and CDR2 is SQIVND (reference sequence). This CDR3 region has 16 residues. The V gene end was trimmed by 5 bases and the J gene end by 3 bases; junction bases not matched to a gene: 11. The CDR3 sequence is CASSPTPTGGYYEQYF. CDR3 in DNA: TGTGCCAGTAGTCCCACCCCGACAGGGGGGTACTACGAGCAGTACTTC.

This clonotype was seen at least ten times. CDR3 sequence: CASSLALGVGGSRQETQYF. CDR3 DNA: TGTGCCAGCAGCTTAGCGCTCGGTGTCGGGGGATCACGCCAAGAGACCCAGTACTTC. This chain connects TRBV11-2 to TRBJ2-5; a weak D match, TRBD2 (6 bases). This CDR3 has 19 residues. Germline CDR1 is SGHAT and CDR2 is FQNNGV. Trimming left V 1 base short and J 1 base short, with 22 bases between.

CDR3 DNA: TGTGCCAGCACCACCGGAGTTAACGAGCAGTACTTC. It encodes CASTTGVNEQYF. This sequence joins TRBV12-3 or TRBV12-4 and TRBJ2-7; D gene unclear. CDR3 size: 12 residues. Trimming took off 7 bases at V and 5 bases at J, with 12 bases between the two ends.

Concerning this clonotype: This may be a read error, as it is one base from a much larger clone. A read error is likely, as this CDR3 ends without the conserved phenylalanine or tryptophan. V and J are TRBV3-1 and TRBJ1-1; 12 bases agree with TRBD1. The CDR3 is 15 residues long. CDR1 and CDR2 (germline): LGHDT, YNNKEL (reference sequence). V gave up 0 bases and J gave up 11 bases; unmatched junction bases: 7. The CDR3 DNA sequence: TGTGCCAGCAGCCAAGATTGGGACAGGGGGCGAGGCGCTTTCCTT. This encodes CASSQDWDRGRGAFL.

The sample holds one count of this clonotype. Since a much larger clone is just one base distant, this may be a read error. This chain joins TRBV30 and TRBJ1-4; D ambiguous. The CDR3 is made up of 15 amino acids. CDR1 is GTSNPN, CDR2 SVGIG, per germline (reference sequence). The CDR3 sequence is CAWDPGRGGNVKLFF. The CDR3, as DNA: TGTGCCTGGGACCCTGGACGGGGAGGGAATGTAAAACTGTTTTTT.

This clonotype has at least ten counts. The CDR3 here is CATSDFGIDEQYF. The CDR3 nucleotides read TGTGCCACCAGTGATTTTGGGATAGACGAGCAGTACTTC. The genes are TRBV24-1 and TRBJ2-7; no reliable D call. Trimming took off 1 base at V and 5 bases at J, with 8 bases between the two ends. The CDR3 extends over 13 amino acids. CDR1 KGHDR and CDR2 SFDVKD come from the germline V gene.

This clonotype was seen at least ten times. V is TRBV5-1 and J is TRBJ2-7, with 9 bases matching TRBD1. The CDR3 is made up of 14 amino acids. The V and J ends lost 4 bases and 3 bases, in that order; junction bases with no gene match: 5. Germline lookup yields CDR1 SGHRS and CDR2 YFSETQ. The CDR3, as DNA: TGCGCCAGCAGCACGGGACAGGGTGTCTACGAGCAGTACTTC. Amino acids: CASSTGQGVYEQYF.